Listed here are 2 T cell receptor beta chains from one sample, sequenced in a study of blood T cell repertoires in COVID-19. TCRdb's table, derived via immunoSEQ multiplex PCR, lists solely in-frame clones and lacks some. This table has about 50,000 clones, approximately 90% appearing once. Sequenced sample: peripheral blood. Receptor source: a man aged 35-49 years with acute or convalescent COVID-19.

For the CDR3, the DNA is TGTGCCATTTGGACAGGGGCACCGCCGGAAGCTTTCTTT. It encodes CAIWTGAPPEAFF. The V and J genes are TRBV6-5 and TRBJ1-1, with 9 bases that match TRBD1. The CDR3 totals 13 residues. Germline V gives CDR1 MNHEY, CDR2 SVGAGI. Trimming took 10 bases from V and 8 from J; bases not matched to a gene: 11.

The V and J genes are TRBV4-2 and TRBJ2-4; 11 nucleotides match TRBD2. CDR1 and CDR2 (germline): LGHNA, YNFKEQ. The CDR3 covers 18 residues. V shed 0 bases and J 1 base; nucleotides not matched to a gene: 5. In DNA form, the CDR3 reads TGTGCCAGCAGCCAAGACCTAGCGGGAGGTGGGGCCAAAAACATTCAGTACTTC. Its translation is CASSQDLAGGGAKNIQYF.